This entry lists 23 T cell receptor beta chains sequenced from one sample in a study of blood T cell repertoires in COVID-19. Sequenced by immunoSEQ multiplex PCR; TCRdb stores in-frame clones only, minus some. The sample holds some 350,000 clones, more than 85% seen once. Sequenced: peripheral blood. Receptors originate from a human donor in a cohort sampled during active COVID-19.

V and J are TRBV4-1 and TRBJ1-2, with D unclear. The germline CDR1 and CDR2 sequences are MGHRA and YSYEKL. The CDR3 spans 14 residues. The V and J ends lost 3 bases and 7 bases respectively, with 15 bases between them. The CDR3 nucleotides are TGCGCCAGCAGCCAGGGCCCTAACACTTCTGGCTACACCTTC. It specifies CASSQGPNTSGYTF.

The chain couples TRBV3-1 (or the pseudogene TRBV3-2) to TRBJ2-7; the D gene is possibly TRBD2 (5 bases). Trimming removed 8 bases from V and 4 bases from J, with 15 bases in between. CDR3 length equals 13 residues. Germline loops: CDR1 LGHDT, CDR2 YNNKEL (reference sequence). DNA for the CDR3: TGTGCCAGCCGGAGAGGGAGCGGATACGAGCAGTACTTC. This encodes CASRRGSGYEQYF.

The rearrangement joins TRBV5-1 to TRBJ1-3; TRBD1 matches 7 bases. The CDR3 sequence is 15 residues long. V trimming: 4 bases; J trimming: 0 bases; junction bases outside the gene matches: 4. Germline loops: CDR1 SGHRS, CDR2 YFSETQ. CDR3 residues: CASSQGTDSGNTIYF. CDR3 in DNA: TGCGCCAGCAGCCAAGGGACAGACTCTGGAAACACCATATATTTT.

The chain couples TRBV4-2 to TRBJ2-7; tentative D call: TRBD2 (5 bases). This CDR3 spans 15 amino acids. CDR1 and CDR2 (germline): LGHNA, YNFKEQ. The V end was cut by 0 bases, the J end by 4 bases, with 13 bases between. CDR3 loop: CASSQEGELEYEQYF. For the CDR3, the DNA is TGTGCCAGCAGCCAAGAGGGTGAACTAGAGTACGAGCAGTACTTC.

The rearrangement links TRBV5-1 to TRBJ2-2; TRBD1 agrees at 8 bases. Per the germline V gene, CDR1 is SGHRS and CDR2 is YFSETQ. This CDR3 has 18 residues. The V segment lost 4 bases and the J segment 1 base; nucleotides outside the gene matches: 12. The CDR3 region is CASSPTPIGQGNTGELFF. The CDR3 bases are TGCGCCAGCAGCCCAACTCCCATCGGACAGGGGAACACCGGGGAGCTGTTTTTT.

The gene calls are TRBV9 and TRBJ1-1; the match to TRBD1 covers 10 bases. The CDR3 has 15 residues. The germline V gene encodes CDR1 SGDLS and CDR2 YYNGEE. The V gene end was trimmed by 4 bases and the J gene end by 4 bases; junction bases not matched to a gene: 7. The CDR3 is CASSTQTGGITEAFF. CDR3 bases: TGTGCCAGCAGCACCCAGACAGGGGGCATCACTGAAGCTTTCTTT.

The chain carries TRBV27 and TRBJ1-6, with 8 bases lining up with TRBD1. This CDR3 is built from 14 residues. After removal of 5 bases from V and 8 bases from J, the junction contained 5 bases not matched to a gene. Germline CDR1 reads MNHEY; CDR2 reads SMNVEV (reference sequence). DNA of the CDR3: TGTGCCAGCAGTGAAGACAGGGGCTATTCACCCCTCCACTTT. Its translation: CASSEDRGYSPLHF.

V usage is TRBV23-1 and J usage is TRBJ1-5; 8 positions match TRBD1. TRBV23-1 is given ORF status, its function remaining uncertain. Unmatched junction bases numbered 16, after V lost 2 bases and J lost 1 base. This CDR3 has 20 amino acids. CDR3 nucleotides: TGCGCCAGCAGTCAACCCTACCAATCAGAGACAGGGGACAGCAATCAGCCCCAGCATTTT. Encoded protein: CASSQPYQSETGDSNQPQHF.

This rearrangement joins TRBV9 to TRBJ2-1; D not certain. CDR1 is SGDLS, CDR2 YYNGEE, per germline. The CDR3 spans 14 residues. V was cut by 1 base and J by 7 bases, with 12 bases left in between. The CDR3 bases are TGTGCCAGCAGCGTAAGCGCGATTCCGAATGAGCAGTTCTTC. Its translation: CASSVSAIPNEQFF.

V usage is TRBV28 and J usage is TRBJ2-3; D ambiguous. This CDR3 is built from 13 residues. V was clipped by 8 bases and J by 0 bases, with 9 bases between them. The germline CDR1 and CDR2 sequences are MDHEN and SYDVKM. The CDR3 loop reads CASVRSSTDTQYF. The CDR3 DNA is TGTGCCAGCGTGCGAAGCAGCACAGATACGCAGTATTTT.

The chain employs TRBV30 and TRBJ2-1; 7 bases match TRBD2. The germline gives CDR1 GTSNPN, CDR2 SVGIG (reference sequence). This CDR3 contains 14 residues. V dropped 5 bases and J dropped 5; count of bases not matched to a gene: 9. CDR3 loop: CAWVPTSSNNEQFF. The CDR3 region has the DNA TGTGCCTGGGTTCCGACTAGCTCAAACAATGAGCAGTTCTTC.

The chain uses TRBV2 and TRBJ2-7, with a weak D call TRBD1 (7 bases). V shed 5 bases and J shed 1 base, with 12 bases lying between them. This CDR3 contains 14 residues. Germline lookup yields CDR1 SNHLY and CDR2 FYNNEI. The CDR3 sequence is CASSFRGESYEQYF. The CDR3 DNA reads TGTGCCAGCAGTTTCAGGGGGGAATCCTACGAGCAGTACTTC.

The chain carries TRBV20-1 and TRBJ2-7; possible D gene TRBD1, 6 bases. Germline-derived CDR1 and CDR2 are DFQATT and SNEGSKA (reference sequence). V was pared by 3 bases and J by 2 bases, with 11 bases between. The CDR3 totals 13 residues. The CDR3 loop reads CSASTGQAYEQYF. The CDR3 DNA is TGCAGTGCTAGTACAGGGCAAGCCTACGAGCAGTACTTC.

The J gene is TRBJ1-6, the V gene TRBV5-1, with 8 bases that match TRBD1. The length of the CDR3 is 16 residues. In germline, CDR1 is SGHRS, CDR2 YFSETQ. Trimming removed 5 bases from V and 5 bases from J; junction bases left unmatched: 9. This CDR3 is CASRSDRGGDNSPLHF. The CDR3 coding sequence is TGCGCCAGCAGATCCGACAGGGGCGGGGATAATTCACCCCTCCACTTT.

The CDR3 loop reads CASSIGGPGQQRYEKLFF. In nucleotides, the CDR3 is TGTGCCAGTAGTATTGGGGGACCGGGACAGCAACGTTATGAAAAACTGTTTTTT. The gene calls are TRBV19 and TRBJ1-4, with 7 positions matching TRBD1. The germline V gene has CDR1 LNHDA and CDR2 SQIVND (reference sequence). The CDR3 length is 18 residues. J was trimmed by 6 bases and V by 3 bases; bases with no gene match: 16.

This clone was observed a handful of times. In DNA form, the CDR3 reads TGTGCCAGCAGTGACGCAGGGGGCCACGAGCAGTACTTC. Amino acid sequence: CASSDAGGHEQYF. This chain uses TRBV2 with TRBJ2-7; the match to TRBD1 covers 8 bases. The V and J ends lost 3 bases and 5 bases, in that order; junction bases with no gene match: 3. Germline-derived CDR1 and CDR2 are SNHLY and FYNNEI. The CDR3 runs 13 residues.

Only one count was recorded for this clone. V is TRBV29-1 and J is TRBJ2-7, with 8 bases lining up with TRBD2. The CDR3 is 13 amino acids. The ends lost 5 bases at V and 4 bases at J; junction bases unmatched: 7. Germline V gene lookup returns CDR1 SQVTM and CDR2 ANQGSEA. For the CDR3, the DNA is TGCAGCGTTCGCCCAGCGGGAGTTTACGAGCAGTACTTC. As protein: CSVRPAGVYEQYF.

This clone was seen only once. V gene TRBV19 combines with J gene TRBJ1-6; D is undetermined. The CDR3 spans 12 residues. With 6 bases removed from V and 10 bases from J, the gap between germline ends came to 10 bases. CDR1 is LNHDA, CDR2 SQIVND, per germline (reference sequence). The CDR3 DNA is TGTGCCAGTAGGAATATGAGATCACCCCTCCACTTT. Translated: CASRNMRSPLHF.

This clone was seen more than once but under ten times. CDR3 sequence (DNA): TGTGCCAGCAGCTTAGCCCGGGTCGGCTTAAGGGCTTTCTTT. Protein product: CASSLARVGLRAFF. The chain couples TRBV11-2 to TRBJ1-1; D remains ambiguous. Germline assignment: CDR1 SGHAT and CDR2 FQNNGV. This CDR3 spans 14 amino acids. The V end was cut by 1 base, the J end by 11 bases, with 17 bases between. Combining the CDR3 with reference TRBV11-2 and TRBJ1-1 gives the whole variable domain EAGVAQSPRYKIIEKRQSVAFWCNPISGHATLYWYQQILGQGPKLLIQFQNNGVVDDSQLPKDRFSAERLKGVDSTLKIQPAKLEDSAVYLCASSLARVGLRAFFGQGTRLTVV.

The V call is TRBV7-9, the J call TRBJ2-6, with 9 bases lining up with TRBD1. The junction had 5 bases not matched to a gene; V was cut back by 4 bases and J by 1 base. The CDR3 sequence is 17 residues long. The V gene's germline CDR1 is SEHNR and CDR2 FQNEAQ (reference sequence). The CDR3 reads CASSYGQGISGANVLTF. The DNA of the CDR3 is TGTGCCAGCAGCTACGGACAGGGGATATCTGGGGCCAACGTCCTGACTTTC.

V and J are TRBV7-8 and TRBJ1-4, with D possibly being TRBD1 (5 bases). Trimming pared 0 bases from V and 5 bases from J, leaving 13 bases between. This CDR3 contains 16 residues. Germline loops: CDR1 SGHVS, CDR2 FQNEAQ. The CDR3 nucleotides are TGTGCCAGCAGCTTAGCGCGGGAAGGGACGAATGAAAAACTGTTTTTT. Translated, it gives CASSLAREGTNEKLFF.

The CDR3 bases are TGTGCCACCGGCTCGGGAGGGGGCAGTGAGCAGTTCTTC. Translation: CATGSGGGSEQFF. The chain is built from TRBV24-1 and TRBJ2-1; tentative D call: TRBD2 (8 bases). The CDR3 sequence is 13 residues long. Germline V lookup: CDR1 KGHDR, CDR2 SFDVKD. Trimming cost V 9 bases and J 9 bases, with 17 bases left between them.

The rearrangement uses TRBV19 and TRBJ1-3, with D tentatively TRBD1 (6 bases). Germline loops: CDR1 LNHDA, CDR2 SQIVND (reference sequence). V was cut by 10 bases and J by 3 bases, with 13 bases left in between. The CDR3 contains 13 residues. The CDR3 nucleotides are TGTGCCACTACTCCGGGACATGGAAACACCATATATTTT. Residues: CATTPGHGNTIYF.